This entry lists 15 T cell receptor beta chains sequenced from one sample in a study of cytomegalovirus exposure and HLA in healthy donors. 60 Vbeta and 13 Jbeta primers were used in PCR. Only in-frame clones appear in the TCRdb table, and some are missing; sequencing was by immunoSEQ multiplex PCR. In the table there are about 140,000 clones, just over 70% of which are singletons. Sequencing used PBMCs. These receptors all stem from a woman aged 30 to 39 in good health and CMV-seronegative.

The chain combines TRBV28 with TRBJ2-7, with D maybe TRBD1 (6 bases). Germline values: CDR1 MDHEN, CDR2 SYDVKM. V was cut by 6 bases and J by 1 base, with 16 bases left in between. The CDR3 runs to 15 residues. The CDR3 DNA sequence: TGTGCCAGCAGCCCCTGGGGGCAGAATTCCTACGAGCAGTACTTC. Residues: CASSPWGQNSYEQYF.

DNA for the CDR3: TGTGCCAGCGCGAGGGGGACTAGCGGTACCTACAATGAGCAGTTCTTC. Its protein product is CASARGTSGTYNEQFF. The chain is built from TRBV5-4 and TRBJ2-1; 11 nucleotides agree with TRBD2. Germline-derived CDR1 and CDR2 are SGHNT and YYREEE (reference sequence). CDR3 length: 16 amino acids. V dropped 7 bases and J dropped 2; count of bases not matched to a gene: 8.

This rearrangement joins TRBV28 to TRBJ2-7, with 7 bases aligning to TRBD1. Germline trimming cut 8 bases from V and 6 bases from J; bases unmatched to any gene: 7. The CDR3 has 12 residues. From germline, CDR1 is MDHEN and CDR2 SYDVKM. Written as DNA, the CDR3 is TGTGCCAGCCTCCAGAGGGGGCGCGAGCAGTACTTC. Protein sequence: CASLQRGREQYF.

This clone was seen more than once but under ten times. The gene calls are TRBV6-1 and TRBJ1-4; 10 bases fit TRBD1. J was trimmed by 10 bases and V by 3 bases; bases with no gene match: 5. Looked up from germline, CDR1 is MNHNS and CDR2 is SASEGT. The CDR3 length is 14 residues. CDR3 loop: CASSEGTGVAKLFF. The DNA for the CDR3 is TGTGCCAGCAGTGAGGGGACAGGGGTGGCAAAACTGTTTTTT.

The CDR3 reads CAWSKTPGGNEQFF. CDR3 nucleotides: TGTGCCTGGAGCAAGACCCCCGGGGGCAATGAGCAGTTCTTC. V is TRBV30 and J is TRBJ2-1; D may be TRBD2 (6 bases). This CDR3 contains 14 residues. V lost 3 bases and J lost 6, with 15 bases in between. The germline gives CDR1 GTSNPN, CDR2 SVGIG (reference sequence).

V and J are TRBV6-6 and TRBJ2-5; TRBD2 matches 10 bases. Germline trimming cut 2 bases from V and 3 bases from J; bases unmatched to any gene: 0. Germline lookup yields CDR1 MNHNY and CDR2 SVGAGI (reference sequence). CDR3 length equals 14 residues. CDR3 sequence (DNA): TGTGCCAGCAGTTACGGACTAGCGGAAGAGACCCAGTACTTC. Amino acid sequence: CASSYGLAEETQYF.

The CDR3 DNA reads TGCAGCGTTGACGGGGGCACAGATACGCAGTATTTT. The encoded protein is CSVDGGTDTQYF. The V call is TRBV29-1, the J call TRBJ2-3, with D tentatively TRBD2 (5 bases). Germline assignment: CDR1 SQVTM and CDR2 ANQGSEA. The germline V and J ends were trimmed by 3 bases and 1 base, with 5 bases remaining between them. This CDR3 has 12 residues.

This clone was counted only a few times. The chain uses TRBV4-1 and TRBJ1-2; no clear D gene. The germline V gene encodes CDR1 MGHRA and CDR2 YSYEKL. V was cut by 0 bases and J by 2 bases, with 7 bases left in between. CDR3 length equals 14 residues. The CDR3 loop is CASSQDALNYGYTF. The CDR3 bases are TGCGCCAGCAGCCAAGACGCCCTAAACTATGGCTACACCTTC.

For this clone: The same CDR3 is also encoded by other DNA sequences in this sample. The chain has TRBV30 and TRBJ1-2, with a possible D match to TRBD1 (6 bases). The CDR3 covers 12 residues. Germline values: CDR1 GTSNPN, CDR2 SVGIG (reference sequence). V was clipped by 3 bases and J by 7 bases, with 12 bases between them. As DNA, the CDR3 is TGTGCCTGGAGCCAGGGGAGTGGTGGCTACACCTTC. Translation: CAWSQGSGGYTF.

The gene calls are TRBV6-1 and TRBJ2-3; the match to TRBD2 covers 9 bases. Germline V CDR1 and CDR2: MNHNS, SASEGT. Trimming took 6 bases from V and 5 from J; bases not matched to a gene: 9. The CDR3 covers 15 residues. CDR3 coding DNA: TGTGCCAGCAGGGAGGTCGGCGGGGGGGTAGATACGCAGTATTTT. Translation: CASREVGGGVDTQYF.

V and J are TRBV28 and TRBJ2-3, with 9 bases lining up with TRBD2. Germline CDR1 and CDR2: MDHEN and SYDVKM. V dropped 6 bases and J dropped 1; count of bases not matched to a gene: 5. The CDR3 spans 15 residues. CDR3 sequence reads: CASRERLAGTDTQYF. CDR3 nucleotides: TGTGCCAGCAGAGAGAGACTAGCGGGCACAGATACGCAGTATTTT. Based on the CDR3 plus reference TRBV28 and TRBJ2-3, the full variable domain is DVKVTQSSRYLVKRTGEKVFLECVQDMDHENMFWYRQDPGLGLRLIYFSYDVKMKEKGDIPEGYSVSREKKERFSLILESASTNQTSMYLCASRERLAGTDTQYFGPGTRLTVL.

This chain links TRBV25-1 with TRBJ1-6; 8 nucleotides agree with TRBD1. The CDR3 has 15 residues. J was trimmed by 9 bases and V by 2 bases; bases with no gene match: 6. Germline CDR1 is MGHDK and CDR2 is SYGVNS. The chain's CDR3 is CASSEVGQGLSPLHF. The CDR3 nucleotides read TGTGCCAGCAGTGAAGTCGGACAGGGTCTTTCACCCCTCCACTTT.

This chain links TRBV27 with TRBJ1-1; no definite D call. Trimming left V 3 bases short and J 7 bases short, with 15 bases between. The CDR3 has 14 residues. Germline CDR1 is MNHEY and CDR2 is SMNVEV (reference sequence). This CDR3 is CASSFDRVYSEAFF. Written as DNA, the CDR3 is TGTGCCAGCAGTTTTGACCGGGTATATAGTGAAGCTTTCTTT.

The chain employs TRBV6-1 and TRBJ2-7; 7 bases are shared with TRBD1. The CDR3 length is 12 residues. V lost 10 bases and J lost 2; bases outside the gene matches: 5. From germline, CDR1 is MNHNS and CDR2 SASEGT. In DNA form, the CDR3 reads TGTGCCACCCAGGGGGTCACCTACGAGCAGTACGTC. It yields the protein CATQGVTYEQYV.

V is TRBV28 and J is TRBJ1-2; perhaps TRBD1 as D (6 bases). Germline values: CDR1 MDHEN, CDR2 SYDVKM. There are 17 residues in the CDR3. The V end lost 5 bases, the J end lost 2 bases, and 21 bases lay between the germline ends. CDR3 bases: TGTGCCAGCAGTCGAGCGAGGGAGGGGGGCGCAAACTATGGCTACACCTTC. Translation gives CASSRAREGGANYGYTF.